Included here is one T cell receptor (beta chain) sequence, with context. V shed 5 bases, J shed 9 bases, and the junction held 15 bases outside the gene matches. There are 15 residues in the CDR3. Per germline, CDR1 SGHKS and CDR2 YYEKEE (reference sequence). As handled by the study authors: Amplification with reference gene primers provided the estimates of nucleated cell counts. Sequencing used immunoSEQ multiplex PCR; TCRdb keeps in-frame clones, though not all of them. The D gene and trimming were derived from the DNA, and the V and J assignments and clone size from that table. This sample yields 130,000 or so clones, of which about 83% are seen a single time; about 8.9% belongs to the top ten. This entry belongs to a study of blood T cell repertoires in COVID-19. Study information: Specimens from acute and convalescent COVID-19 originated in the United States, Italy and Spain. T cells, B-cell-depleted T cells, or PBMCs provided the cDNA or gDNA that served as material.

Seattle patient enrollment occurred during active infection, with longitudinal follow-up thereafter. The gene calls are TRBV5-5 and TRBJ2-7, with 9 nucleotides matching TRBD2. The clonotype was recovered from a man younger than 45 with COVID-19, enrolled during active disease. The sequencing sample was made of peripheral blood. CDR3 amino acids: CASSLQLAGYQGQYF. CDR3 DNA sequence: TGTGCCAGCAGTTTGCAACTAGCGGGTTATCAGGGGCAGTACTTC.